This entry lists 7 T cell receptor beta chains sequenced from one sample in a study of cytomegalovirus exposure and HLA in healthy donors. The PCR was carried out with 60 Vbeta primers and 13 Jbeta primers. TCRdb's table, derived via immunoSEQ multiplex PCR, lists solely in-frame clones and lacks some. This sample yields more than 95,000 clones, of which approximately 69% are seen a single time; approximately 3.8% belongs to the top ten. Sample: PBMCs. Every receptor here comes from a man between 40 and 49 years old in good health and CMV-seropositive.

The V and J genes are TRBV29-1 and TRBJ2-1, with 8 bases aligning to TRBD1. Germline lookup yields CDR1 SQVTM and CDR2 ANQGSEA. V shed 4 bases and J 12 bases; nucleotides not matched to a gene: 8. This CDR3 has 12 amino acids. CDR3 loop: CSVVAGGKGQFF. As DNA, the CDR3 is TGCAGCGTTGTGGCAGGGGGCAAGGGGCAGTTCTTC.

This clone was recorded once. The chain has TRBV7-8 and TRBJ2-7; D remains unclear. Per germline, CDR1 SGHVS and CDR2 FQNEAQ. This CDR3 region has 12 residues. The V and J ends lost 5 bases and 1 base respectively, with 6 bases between them. CDR3 residues: CASSPVSYEQYF. The CDR3 DNA is TGTGCCAGCAGCCCCGTGTCCTACGAGCAGTACTTC.

The chain combines TRBV14 with TRBJ2-1; TRBD1 matches 7 bases. Germline V CDR1 and CDR2: SGHDN, FVKESK. V lost 2 bases and J lost 1; bases outside the gene matches: 5. The CDR3 runs to 16 residues. For the CDR3, the DNA is TGTGCCAGCAGCCAACACAGGGGAGTATCCTACAATGAGCAGTTCTTC. Its protein product is CASSQHRGVSYNEQFF.

V gene TRBV4-1 combines with J gene TRBJ1-5; D gene unclear. V was clipped by 0 bases and J by 0 bases, with 12 bases between them. Germline assignment: CDR1 MGHRA and CDR2 YSYEKL. The CDR3 is made up of 17 amino acids. The chain's CDR3 is CASSQEVQDYSNQPQHF. CDR3 DNA: TGCGCCAGCAGCCAAGAAGTTCAGGATTATAGCAATCAGCCCCAGCATTTT.

The DNA for the CDR3 is TGTGCCAGCAGCTTCCCCGGAGGGTACTCCTACGAGCAGTACTTC. Translated, it gives CASSFPGGYSYEQYF. This rearrangement joins TRBV7-9 to TRBJ2-7; D might be TRBD2 (6 bases). Germline assignment: CDR1 SEHNR and CDR2 FQNEAQ (reference sequence). The CDR3 covers 15 residues. Trimming cost V 3 bases and J 0 bases, with 12 bases left between them.

CDR3 DNA sequence: TGCGCCAGCAGCTTGAAAAGGAGCGGGGGGGCAGTGGGCCACAATGAGCAGTTCTTC. Residues: CASSLKRSGGAVGHNEQFF. The chain recombines TRBV5-1 with TRBJ2-1; the match to TRBD2 covers 10 bases. Trimming took 1 base from V and 5 from J; bases not matched to a gene: 15. This CDR3 is built from 19 residues. CDR1 and CDR2 from the germline V gene are SGHRS and YFSETQ.

V is TRBV4-1 and J is TRBJ2-7, with TRBD1 matching 7 bases. The V segment lost 0 bases and the J segment 3 bases; nucleotides outside the gene matches: 2. The germline V gene has CDR1 MGHRA and CDR2 YSYEKL. This CDR3 is built from 14 residues. CDR3 sequence reads: CASSQEDRVYEQYF. The CDR3 DNA follows: TGCGCCAGCAGCCAAGAAGACAGGGTCTACGAGCAGTACTTC.